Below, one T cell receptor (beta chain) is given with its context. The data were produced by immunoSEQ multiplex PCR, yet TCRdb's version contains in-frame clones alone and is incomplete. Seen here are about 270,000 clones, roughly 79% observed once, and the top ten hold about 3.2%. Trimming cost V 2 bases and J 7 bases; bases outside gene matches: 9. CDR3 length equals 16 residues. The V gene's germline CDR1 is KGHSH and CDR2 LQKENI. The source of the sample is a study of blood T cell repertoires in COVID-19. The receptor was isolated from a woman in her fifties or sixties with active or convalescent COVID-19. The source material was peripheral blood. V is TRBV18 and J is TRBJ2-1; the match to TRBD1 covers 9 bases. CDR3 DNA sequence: TGTGCCAGCTCACCAAGGGGACAGGGTGGAGAAAATGAGCAGTTCTTC. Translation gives CASSPRGQGGENEQFF.